The entry below gives a single T cell receptor (beta chain) sequence along with its context. This sample was included in a study of blood T cell repertoires in COVID-19. Study information: Italy, Spain and the United States were the sources of the convalescent and acute COVID-19 samples. From T cells, B-cell-depleted T cells, or PBMCs came the material, which was cDNA or gDNA.

The authors' processing: Researchers report that nucleated cell counts were estimated from reference gene primer amplification. Libraries were prepared by immunoSEQ multiplex PCR; TCRdb keeps only in-frame clonotypes and omits some of them. That table furnishes V, J and clone size, whereas the DNA furnished D and trimming. The sample has 130,000 or so clones, 84% seen once. This CDR3 has 13 amino acids. The germline gives CDR1 KGHDR, CDR2 SFDVKD. Trimming pared 4 bases from V and 3 bases from J, leaving 5 bases between. Sequencing was performed on peripheral blood. The chain is built from TRBV24-1 and TRBJ2-2; D gene unclear. This clonotype was obtained from a human donor in a cohort sampled during active COVID-19. CDR3 protein: CATSDYYTGELFF. Here the CDR3 DNA reads TGTGCCACCAGTGACTATTACACCGGGGAGCTGTTTTTT.